This T cell receptor (beta chain) was sequenced for a study of blood T cell repertoires in COVID-19. Study as a whole: Both acute and convalescent COVID-19 samples were obtained from the United States, Italy and Spain.

Trimming cost V 4 bases and J 4 bases, with 14 bases left between them. Germline V lookup: CDR1 MNHEY, CDR2 SVGAGI. The CDR3 runs to 15 residues. Authors' processing steps: For nucleated cells, counts were estimated from reference gene primer amplification. Sequencing used immunoSEQ multiplex PCR; TCRdb keeps in-frame clones, though not all of them. The V and J calls and clone size are taken from that table; D and trimming were inferred from the DNA. The data contain roughly 360,000 clones, more than 75% of them singletons. Cohorts were based on clinical histories the participants reported. The TCR comes from a young woman with acute COVID-19. Sequenced sample: PBMCs or T cells enriched from blood (not recorded which). The V gene is TRBV6-5, the J gene TRBJ1-3; tentatively, D is TRBD1 (6 bases). The CDR3: CASSSEDSVGNTIYF. DNA for the CDR3: TGTGCCAGCAGTTCCGAGGACAGTGTGGGAAACACCATATATTTT.